The 3 T cell receptor beta chains listed next were all sequenced from one sample in a study of shared T cell receptors in the human thymus. Using immunoSEQ multiplex PCR, the repertoire was profiled, and TCRdb retains in-frame clones only, with some absent. The sample lists hundreds of thousands of clones, around 87% occurring once. These data were also reused for a study on human thymus T cells.

Sequenced material: thymocytes. The source is a boy under two years old with a congenital heart defect.

The V and J genes are TRBV18 and TRBJ1-2, with D tentatively TRBD1 (6 bases). This CDR3 is 13 amino acids long. Germline loops: CDR1 KGHSH, CDR2 LQKENI. The germline V and J ends were trimmed by 8 bases and 2 bases, with 12 bases remaining between them. CDR3 amino acids: CASRGQENYGYTF. In nucleotides, the CDR3 is TGTGCCAGCAGGGGACAAGAGAACTATGGCTACACCTTC.

The V and J genes are TRBV27 and TRBJ1-2; possible D gene TRBD1, 6 bases. The V gene's germline CDR1 is MNHEY and CDR2 SMNVEV (reference sequence). Trimming pared 4 bases from V and 0 bases from J, leaving 9 bases between. The CDR3 contains 14 residues. CDR3 region: CASSSTGSNYGYTF. The CDR3 nucleotides are TGTGCCAGCAGTTCGACAGGTTCTAACTATGGCTACACCTTC.

V gene TRBV27 combines with J gene TRBJ1-2, with unresolved D. Germline-derived CDR1 and CDR2 are MNHEY and SMNVEV (reference sequence). The CDR3 covers 16 residues. Between the trimmed V and J ends, which lost 4 bases and 7 bases, there was a span of 22 bases. CDR3 DNA sequence: TGTGCCAGCAGTTCCCGGTTAGGGCGCGCGGGTTTTGGCTACACCTTC. It yields the protein CASSSRLGRAGFGYTF.